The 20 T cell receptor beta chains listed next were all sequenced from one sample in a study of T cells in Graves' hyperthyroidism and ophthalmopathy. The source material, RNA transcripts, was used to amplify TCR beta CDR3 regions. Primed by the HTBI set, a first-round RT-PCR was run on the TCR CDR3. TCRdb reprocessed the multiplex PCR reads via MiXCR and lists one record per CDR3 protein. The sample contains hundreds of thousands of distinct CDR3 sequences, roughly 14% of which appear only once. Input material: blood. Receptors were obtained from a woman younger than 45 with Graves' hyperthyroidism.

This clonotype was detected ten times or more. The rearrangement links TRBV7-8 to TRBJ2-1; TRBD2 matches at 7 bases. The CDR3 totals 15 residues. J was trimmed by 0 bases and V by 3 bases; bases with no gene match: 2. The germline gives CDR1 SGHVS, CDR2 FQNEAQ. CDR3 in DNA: TGTGCCAGCAGCTTTCGGACTAGCTCCTACAATGAGCAGTTCTTC. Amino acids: CASSFRTSSYNEQFF.

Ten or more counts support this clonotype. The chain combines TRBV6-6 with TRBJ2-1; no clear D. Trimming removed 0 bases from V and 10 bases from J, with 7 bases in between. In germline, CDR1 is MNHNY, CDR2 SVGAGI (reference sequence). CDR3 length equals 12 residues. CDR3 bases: TGTGCCAGCAGTTACTCGGTGTCGGAGCAGTTCTTC. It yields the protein CASSYSVSEQFF.

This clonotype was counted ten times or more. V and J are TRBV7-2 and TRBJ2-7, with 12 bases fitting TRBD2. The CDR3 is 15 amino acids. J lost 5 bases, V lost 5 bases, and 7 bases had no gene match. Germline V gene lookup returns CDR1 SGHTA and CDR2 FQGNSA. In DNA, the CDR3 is TGTGCCAGCAGCCTTACTAGCGGGAGGAAGAACGAGCAGTACTTC. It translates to CASSLTSGRKNEQYF.

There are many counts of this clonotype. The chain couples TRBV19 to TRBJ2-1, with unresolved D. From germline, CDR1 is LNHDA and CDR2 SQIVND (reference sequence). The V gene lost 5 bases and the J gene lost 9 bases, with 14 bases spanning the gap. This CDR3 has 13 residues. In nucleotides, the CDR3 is TGTGCCAGTAGTCTTGAGCCCTTCCCTGAGCAGTTCTTC. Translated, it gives CASSLEPFPEQFF. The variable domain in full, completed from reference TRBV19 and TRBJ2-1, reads DGGITQSPKYLFRKEGQNVTLSCEQNLNHDAMYWYRQDPGQGLRLIYYSQIVNDFQKGDIAEGYSVSREKKESFPLTVTSAQKNPTAFYLCASSLEPFPEQFFGPGTRLTVL.

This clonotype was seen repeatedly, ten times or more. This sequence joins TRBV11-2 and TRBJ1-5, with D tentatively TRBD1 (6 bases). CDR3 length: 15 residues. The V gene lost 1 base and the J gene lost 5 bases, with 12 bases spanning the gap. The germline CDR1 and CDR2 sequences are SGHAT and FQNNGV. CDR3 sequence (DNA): TGTGCCAGCAGCTTAGGGGATAGGGGGGATCAGCCCCAGCATTTT. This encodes CASSLGDRGDQPQHF.

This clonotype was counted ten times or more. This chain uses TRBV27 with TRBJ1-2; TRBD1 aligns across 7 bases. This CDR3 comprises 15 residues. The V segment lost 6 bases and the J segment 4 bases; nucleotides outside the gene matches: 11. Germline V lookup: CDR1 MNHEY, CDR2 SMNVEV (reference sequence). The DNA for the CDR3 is TGTGCCAGCAGCCCCTCGAGGGGGCGCGGCTATGGCTACACCTTC. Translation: CASSPSRGRGYGYTF.

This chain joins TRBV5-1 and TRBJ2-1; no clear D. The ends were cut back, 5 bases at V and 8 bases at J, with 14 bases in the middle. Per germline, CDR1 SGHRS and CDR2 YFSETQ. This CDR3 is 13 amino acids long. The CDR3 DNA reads TGCGCCAGCAGTAAAGATAGATTGGATGAGCAGTTCTTC. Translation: CASSKDRLDEQFF.

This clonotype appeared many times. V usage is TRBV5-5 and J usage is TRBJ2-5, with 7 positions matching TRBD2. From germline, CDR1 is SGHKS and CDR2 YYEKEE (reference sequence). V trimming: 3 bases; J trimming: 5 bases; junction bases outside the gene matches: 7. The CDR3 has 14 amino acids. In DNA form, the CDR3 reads TGTGCCAGCAGCTGGGGAGGGATTTCGGAGACCCAGTACTTC. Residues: CASSWGGISETQYF.

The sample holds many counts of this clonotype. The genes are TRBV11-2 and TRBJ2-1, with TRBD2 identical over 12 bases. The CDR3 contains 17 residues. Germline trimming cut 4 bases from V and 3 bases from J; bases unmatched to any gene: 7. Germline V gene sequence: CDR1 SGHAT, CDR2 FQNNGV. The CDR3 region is CASSSPGTSGYYNEQFF. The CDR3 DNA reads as TGTGCCAGCAGCTCCCCCGGGACTAGCGGGTACTACAATGAGCAGTTCTTC.

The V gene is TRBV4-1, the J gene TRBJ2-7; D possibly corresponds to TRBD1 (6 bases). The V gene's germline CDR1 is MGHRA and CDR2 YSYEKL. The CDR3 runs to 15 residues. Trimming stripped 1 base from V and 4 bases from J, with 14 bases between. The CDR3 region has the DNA TGCGCCAGCAGCCAAGCGTGGACAGAGAGTTACGAGCAGTACTTC. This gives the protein CASSQAWTESYEQYF.

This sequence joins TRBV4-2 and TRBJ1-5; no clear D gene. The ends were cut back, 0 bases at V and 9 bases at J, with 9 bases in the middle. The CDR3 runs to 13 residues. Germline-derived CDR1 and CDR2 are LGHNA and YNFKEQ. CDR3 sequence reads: CASSQDRVGPQHF. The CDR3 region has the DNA TGTGCCAGCAGCCAAGACCGGGTTGGGCCCCAGCATTTT.

CDR3 sequence reads: CASSPWVGTYEQYF. CDR3 in DNA: TGTGCCAGCAGCCCCTGGGTTGGTACCTACGAGCAGTACTTC. The rearrangement links TRBV28 to TRBJ2-7; D is uncertain. Trimming pared 6 bases from V and 2 bases from J, leaving 14 bases between. The CDR3 is 14 residues long. From germline, CDR1 is MDHEN and CDR2 SYDVKM.

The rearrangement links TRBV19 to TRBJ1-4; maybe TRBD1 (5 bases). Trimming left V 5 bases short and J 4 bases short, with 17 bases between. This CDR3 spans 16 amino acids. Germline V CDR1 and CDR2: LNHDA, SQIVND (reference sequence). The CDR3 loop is CASSPYYGAFNEKLFF. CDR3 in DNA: TGTGCCAGTAGTCCTTACTACGGGGCCTTTAATGAAAAACTGTTTTTT.

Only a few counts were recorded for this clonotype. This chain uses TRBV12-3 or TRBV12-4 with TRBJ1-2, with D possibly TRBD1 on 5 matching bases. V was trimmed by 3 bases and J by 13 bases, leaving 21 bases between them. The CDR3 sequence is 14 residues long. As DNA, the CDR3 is TGTGCCAGCAGTTTTTCGTCGGTGGGGGTGGTTATCACCTTC. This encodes CASSFSSVGVVITF.

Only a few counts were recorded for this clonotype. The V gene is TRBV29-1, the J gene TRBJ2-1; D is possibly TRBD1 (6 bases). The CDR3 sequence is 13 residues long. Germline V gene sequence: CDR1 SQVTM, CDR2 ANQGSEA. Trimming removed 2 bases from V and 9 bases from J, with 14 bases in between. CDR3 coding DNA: TGCAGCGTTGAAAGCATGGGGGACATTGAGCAGTTCTTC. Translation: CSVESMGDIEQFF.

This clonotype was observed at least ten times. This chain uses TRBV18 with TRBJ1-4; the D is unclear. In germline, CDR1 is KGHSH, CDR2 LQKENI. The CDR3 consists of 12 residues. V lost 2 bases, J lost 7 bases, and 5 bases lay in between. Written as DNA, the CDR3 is TGTGCCAGCTCACCAGAAGGTGAAAAACTGTTTTTT. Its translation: CASSPEGEKLFF. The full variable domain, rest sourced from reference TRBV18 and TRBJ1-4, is NAGVMQNPRHLVRRRGQEARLRCSPMKGHSHVYWYRQLPEEGLKFMVYLQKENIIDESGMPKERFSAEFPKEGPSILRIQQVVRGDSAAYFCASSPEGEKLFFGSGTQLSVL.

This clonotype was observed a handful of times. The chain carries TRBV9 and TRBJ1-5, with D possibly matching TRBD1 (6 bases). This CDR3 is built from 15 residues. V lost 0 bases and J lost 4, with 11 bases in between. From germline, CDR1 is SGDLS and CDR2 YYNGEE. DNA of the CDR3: TGTGCCAGCAGCGTAGACCCAGGGGAAAATCAGCCCCAGCATTTT. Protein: CASSVDPGENQPQHF.

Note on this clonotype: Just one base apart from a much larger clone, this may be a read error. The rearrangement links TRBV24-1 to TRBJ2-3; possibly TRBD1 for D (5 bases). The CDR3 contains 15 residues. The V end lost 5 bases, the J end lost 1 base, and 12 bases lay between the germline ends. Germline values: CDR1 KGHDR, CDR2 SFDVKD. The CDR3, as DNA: TGTGCCACCAGTGGTAAGGACACGGGCACAGATACGCAGTATTTT. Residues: CATSGKDTGTDTQYF.

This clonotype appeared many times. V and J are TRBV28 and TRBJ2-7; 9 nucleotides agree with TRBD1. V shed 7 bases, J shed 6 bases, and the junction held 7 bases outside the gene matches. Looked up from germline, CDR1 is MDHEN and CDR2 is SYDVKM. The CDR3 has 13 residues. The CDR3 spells CASTAGTGTEQYF. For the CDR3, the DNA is TGTGCCAGCACGGCCGGGACAGGGACCGAGCAGTACTTC. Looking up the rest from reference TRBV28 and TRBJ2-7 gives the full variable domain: DVKVTQSSRYLVKRTGEKVFLECVQDMDHENMFWYRQDPGLGLRLIYFSYDVKMKEKGDIPEGYSVSREKKERFSLILESASTNQTSMYLCASTAGTGTEQYFGPGTRLTVT.

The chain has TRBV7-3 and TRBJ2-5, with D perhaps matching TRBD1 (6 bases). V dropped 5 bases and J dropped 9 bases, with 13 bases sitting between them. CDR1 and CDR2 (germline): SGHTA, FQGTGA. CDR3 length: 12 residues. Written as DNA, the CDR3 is TGTGCCAGCAGCCACACGCAGGGGCCCCAGTACTTC. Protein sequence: CASSHTQGPQYF.